The 12 T cell receptor beta chains below come from one sample, sequenced in a study of T cells in Graves' hyperthyroidism and ophthalmopathy. TCR beta CDR3 sequences were amplified from RNA transcripts. RT-PCR in the first round (using the HTBI primer set) targeted the TCR CDR3. In TCRdb, the multiplex PCR reads were re-called with MiXCR into one record per CDR3 protein. The data hold roughly 510,000 distinct CDR3 sequences, with around 43% observed a single time. The sequenced sample was peripheral blood or thyroid tissue (not recorded which). The receptors here all came from an adult woman with Graves' disease, either hyperthyroidism or ophthalmopathy (not recorded which).

This clonotype was seen repeatedly, ten times or more. The rearrangement joins TRBV15 to TRBJ2-2; unclear D gene. Germline V gene sequence: CDR1 LNHNV, CDR2 YYDKDF (reference sequence). V was cut by 1 base and J by 7 bases, with 4 bases left in between. This CDR3 is 12 amino acids long. The CDR3 DNA reads TGTGCCACCAGCAGAGGAGTCGGGGAGCTGTTTTTT. It specifies CATSRGVGELFF.

This chain connects TRBV6-5 to TRBJ2-7, with TRBD1 matching 7 bases. V trimming: 5 bases; J trimming: 4 bases; junction bases outside the gene matches: 8. The CDR3 contains 14 residues. In germline, CDR1 is MNHEY, CDR2 SVGAGI. The CDR3 region is CASSERDSVYEQYF. Here the CDR3 DNA reads TGTGCCAGCAGTGAAAGGGACAGTGTTTACGAGCAGTACTTC.

The CDR3 reads CSVNKPGTGGRVGYTF. The CDR3 nucleotides are TGCAGCGTCAACAAACCCGGGACAGGGGGCAGGGTAGGCTACACCTTC. The rearrangement uses TRBV29-1 and TRBJ1-2; 12 bases agree with TRBD1. The CDR3 runs 16 residues. V gave up 6 bases and J gave up 8 bases; unmatched junction bases: 16. The germline V gene encodes CDR1 SQVTM and CDR2 ANQGSEA.

The rearrangement links TRBV2 to TRBJ1-6, with TRBD1 identical over 12 bases. CDR1 and CDR2 (germline): SNHLY, FYNNEI. The CDR3 has 17 amino acids. The J segment lost 7 bases and the V segment lost 7 bases, leaving 11 bases of the junction unmatched. As DNA, the CDR3 is TGTGCCAGCAACCTAAGTCCCGGGACAGGGGGCAATTCACCCCTCCACTTT. This sequence encodes CASNLSPGTGGNSPLHF.

This clonotype was recorded a few times. CDR3 region: CASSSRSWDEKLFF. Written as DNA, the CDR3 is TGTGCCAGCAGCTCCAGGTCCTGGGATGAAAAACTGTTTTTT. This chain links TRBV5-8 with TRBJ1-4; D not resolved. In germline, CDR1 is SGHTS, CDR2 YDEGEE. There are 14 residues in the CDR3. V dropped 3 bases and J dropped 6 bases, with 12 bases sitting between them.

The chain links TRBV12-3 or TRBV12-4 to TRBJ2-7, with TRBD1 as a possible D gene (5 bases). V was clipped by 7 bases and J by 3 bases, with 19 bases between them. This CDR3 contains 15 residues. CDR3 protein: CASTPSLGAFYEQYF. In nucleotides, the CDR3 is TGTGCCAGCACCCCATCCCTAGGGGCATTCTACGAGCAGTACTTC.

This clonotype turned up a few times. The genes are TRBV9 and TRBJ1-5; unclear D gene. CDR1 SGDLS and CDR2 YYNGEE come from the germline V gene. This CDR3 is built from 15 residues. V was clipped by 1 base and J by 0 bases, with 8 bases between them. DNA of the CDR3: TGTGCCAGCAGCGTATCTGGGGATAGCAATCAGCCCCAGCATTTT. It encodes CASSVSGDSNQPQHF.

This clonotype turned up a few times. V and J are TRBV18 and TRBJ1-6, with 8 bases lining up with TRBD1. V lost 1 base and J lost 10; bases outside the gene matches: 6. CDR3 size: 15 residues. In germline, CDR1 is KGHSH, CDR2 LQKENI. The CDR3 spells CASSPQGQAGSPLHF. The DNA of the CDR3 is TGTGCCAGCTCACCACAGGGACAGGCGGGGTCACCCCTCCACTTT. The complete variable domain, with remaining parts taken from reference TRBV18 and TRBJ1-6, reads NAGVMQNPRHLVRRRGQEARLRCSPMKGHSHVYWYRQLPEEGLKFMVYLQKENIIDESGMPKERFSAEFPKEGPSILRIQQVVRGDSAAYFCASSPQGQAGSPLHFGNGTRLTVT.

This clonotype was observed many times. J is TRBJ2-5 and V is TRBV6-2 or TRBV6-3; TRBD2 is a possible D gene (6 bases). The CDR3 runs 14 residues. Germline V gene sequence: CDR1 MNHEY, CDR2 SVGEGT. The V and J ends lost 6 bases and 3 bases respectively, with 14 bases between them. The CDR3 is CASSQTSRKETQYF. CDR3 nucleotides: TGTGCCAGCAGCCAGACTAGTCGAAAAGAGACCCAGTACTTC.

This clonotype was seen at least ten times. This chain joins TRBV7-2 and TRBJ1-1; D gene ambiguous. The CDR3 is 14 residues long. Per germline, CDR1 SGHTA and CDR2 FQGNSA. Between the trimmed V and J ends, which lost 5 bases and 2 bases, there was a span of 12 bases. CDR3: CASSPGAANTEAFF. Written as DNA, the CDR3 is TGTGCCAGCAGCCCGGGTGCGGCCAACACTGAAGCTTTCTTT.

This clonotype came up many times. The V call is TRBV4-2, the J call TRBJ2-5, with a possible D match to TRBD2 (7 bases). The CDR3 totals 16 residues. Germline loops: CDR1 LGHNA, CDR2 YNFKEQ. V was shortened by 0 bases and J by 5 bases, with 16 bases between the two germline ends. The CDR3 DNA sequence: TGTGCCAGCAGCCAAGATGGGGGGGGGCCAGGGGAGACCCAGTACTTC. Amino acids: CASSQDGGGPGETQYF.

The V and J genes are TRBV9 and TRBJ1-1; D unresolved. V was cut by 2 bases and J by 0 bases, with 11 bases left in between. Looked up from germline, CDR1 is SGDLS and CDR2 is YYNGEE. This CDR3 comprises 15 residues. The CDR3 sequence is CASSVLDAMNTEAFF. CDR3 bases: TGTGCCAGCAGCGTCCTAGACGCGATGAACACTGAAGCTTTCTTT.